The entry that follows covers one T cell receptor beta chain sequence. The target of this receptor is not known. It has no much larger one-base neighbor in the sample; base qualities were not kept. RNA was extracted with the RNeasy kit and roughly 0.5 to 1 ug was reverse transcribed using random hexamers. The immunoSEQ multiplex PCR assay, which covers 54 Vbeta and 13 Jbeta segments, was used to amplify TCR beta CDR3 regions. To correct PCR amplification bias, a synthetic template baseline was used for both primer optimization and computational correction. Per the source publication's procedure: Only productive sequences were kept, with reads annotated to V, D and J genes according to IMGT and analyzed in immunoSEQ Analyzer. Clonality was calculated as one minus the Shannon entropy normalized by log2 of the number of productive unique sequences. For each patient and control, public and private clones were evaluated within the 100 most prevalent clones. Clones were defined as Susac-specific when absent from the healthy and MS cohorts, from about a thousand published viral clones and from other ImmuneACCESS disease sequences. TCRdb ran its own pipeline on the public reads, namely fastp trimming at Q25 and MiXCR clone calling, and kept in-frame beta chains. Merged by CDR3 protein, the rows form single entries marked with the most common genes and DNA. The V and J calls were determined by TCRdb, not by the authors. Within this sample are about 130,000 distinct CDR3 sequences, with around 95% of them counted one time only. The ten largest clones add up to 0.15% to 0.2% of the sample.

Peripheral blood CD8+ and CD4+ T cells from healthy donors, Susac syndrome patients and multiple sclerosis patients were profiled by high-throughput TCR beta sequencing. The Susac syndrome patients fulfilled recently defined diagnostic criteria for definite or probable disease. Bulk CD8+ and CD4+ T cells were purified magnetically by negative isolation, whereas CD8+ TEMRA cells were enriched by FACS. Blood was drawn into EDTA tubes, processed within 24 hours, and PBMCs were isolated by density gradient centrifugation. PBMCs intended for TCR sequencing were cryopreserved in liquid nitrogen and were subsequently thawed in a 37 degrees C water bath. Purity of sorted or isolated CD4+, CD8+ and CD8+ TEMRA cells was at least 90%. The sample is drawn from a study of CD8 T cells in Susac syndrome (dated by TCRdb to about 2019). About the study as a whole: Among the sequenced Susac syndrome patients, five or six had clinically active disease and eight or nine were in clinical remission. At blood withdrawal, Susac syndrome patients were either therapy-naive, taking corticosteroids (in some cases with IVIg as well), or taking IVIg alone. Whether CD8+ T cell activation and differentiation in Susac syndrome was antigen driven was tested using repertoire sequencing. Clonality of the CD8+ T cell repertoire was compared between over 10 healthy donors, roughly 14 Susac syndrome patients and under 19 multiple sclerosis patients.

Measured from the cysteine to the phenylalanine, the CDR3 is 13 residues long. Only the CDR3 region is kept as DNA, spanning 39 bases read in frame from base 1. Reading the germline V gene gives CDR1 SGHTA and CDR2 FQGNSA. The V and J ends are trimmed by 2 bases and 5 bases, leaving 8 bases between them. Overall study results and their limits: Clonal expansion was seen in Susac syndrome CD8+ repertoires, peaking in CD8+ TEMRA cells and being greater in clinically active patients than in remitting ones. In the total CD8+ and CD8+ TEMRA repertoires, sixteen and five Susac-specific public clones, respectively, were identified. The number of individuals in the TCR sequencing and HLA analysis was recognized as being relatively small.

The rearrangement joined TRBV7-2 to TRBJ2-3; too little of a D gene remains to name it. The receptor was isolated from a human donor with Susac syndrome. The specimen sequenced was CD8+ T cells from PBMCs. DNA sequence: TGTGCCAGCAGCTTACCCCCTGAAGATACGCAGTATTTT. This encodes CASSLPPEDTQYF.